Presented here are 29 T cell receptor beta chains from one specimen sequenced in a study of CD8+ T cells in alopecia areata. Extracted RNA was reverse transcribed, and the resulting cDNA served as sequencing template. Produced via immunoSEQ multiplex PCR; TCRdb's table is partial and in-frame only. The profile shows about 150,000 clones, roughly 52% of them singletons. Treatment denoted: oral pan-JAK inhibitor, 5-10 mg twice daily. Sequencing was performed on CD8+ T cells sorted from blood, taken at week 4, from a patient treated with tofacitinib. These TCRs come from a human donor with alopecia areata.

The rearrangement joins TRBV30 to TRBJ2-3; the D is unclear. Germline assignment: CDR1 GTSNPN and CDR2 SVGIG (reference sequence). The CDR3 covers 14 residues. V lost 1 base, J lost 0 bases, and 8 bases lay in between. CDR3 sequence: CAWSGLGSTDTQYF. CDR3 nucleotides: TGTGCCTGGAGTGGGCTGGGTAGCACAGATACGCAGTATTTT.

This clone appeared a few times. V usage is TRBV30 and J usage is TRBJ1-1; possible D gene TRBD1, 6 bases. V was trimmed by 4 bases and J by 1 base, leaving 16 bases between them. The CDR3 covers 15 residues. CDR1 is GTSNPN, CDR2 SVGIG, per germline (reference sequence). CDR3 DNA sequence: TGTGCCTGGAATTGGGACCCAGGGGCGAACACTGAAGCTTTCTTT. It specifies CAWNWDPGANTEAFF.

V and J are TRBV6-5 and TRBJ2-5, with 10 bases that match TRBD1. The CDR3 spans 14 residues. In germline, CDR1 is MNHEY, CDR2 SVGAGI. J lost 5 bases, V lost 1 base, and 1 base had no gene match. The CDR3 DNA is TGTGCCAGCAGTTACTGGGACAGGGGCGAGACCCAGTACTTC. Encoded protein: CASSYWDRGETQYF.

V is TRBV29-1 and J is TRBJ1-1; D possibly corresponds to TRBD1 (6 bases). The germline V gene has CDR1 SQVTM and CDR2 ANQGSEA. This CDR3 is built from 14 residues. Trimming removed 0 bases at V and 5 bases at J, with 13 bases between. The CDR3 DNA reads TGCAGCGTTGAAGAGACAGGCCTTGGGACTGAAGCTTTCTTT. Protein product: CSVEETGLGTEAFF. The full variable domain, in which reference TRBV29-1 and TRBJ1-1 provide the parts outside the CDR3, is SAVISQKPSRDICQRGTSLTIQCQVDSQVTMMFWYRQQPGQSLTLIATANQGSEATYESGFVIDKFPISRPNLTFSTLTVSNMSPEDSSIYLCSVEETGLGTEAFFGQGTRLTVV.

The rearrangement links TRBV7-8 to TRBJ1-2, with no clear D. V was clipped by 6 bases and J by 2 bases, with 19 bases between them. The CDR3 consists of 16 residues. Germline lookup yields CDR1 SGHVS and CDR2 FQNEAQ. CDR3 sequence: CASRGIGSKENYGYTF. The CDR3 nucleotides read TGTGCCAGCAGAGGTATTGGAAGCAAAGAAAACTATGGCTACACCTTC.

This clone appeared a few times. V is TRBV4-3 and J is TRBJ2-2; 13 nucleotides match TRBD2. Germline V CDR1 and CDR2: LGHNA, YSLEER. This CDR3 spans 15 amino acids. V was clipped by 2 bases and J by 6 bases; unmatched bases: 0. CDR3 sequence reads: CASSQTSGGAGELFF. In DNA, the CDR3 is TGCGCCAGCAGCCAAACTAGCGGGGGGGCCGGGGAGCTGTTTTTT.

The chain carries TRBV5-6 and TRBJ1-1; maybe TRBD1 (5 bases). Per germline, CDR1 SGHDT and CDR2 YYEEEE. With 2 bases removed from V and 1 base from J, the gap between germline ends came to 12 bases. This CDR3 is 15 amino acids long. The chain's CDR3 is CASSFQDIPNTEAFF. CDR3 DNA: TGTGCCAGCAGCTTCCAGGACATTCCGAACACTGAAGCTTTCTTT.

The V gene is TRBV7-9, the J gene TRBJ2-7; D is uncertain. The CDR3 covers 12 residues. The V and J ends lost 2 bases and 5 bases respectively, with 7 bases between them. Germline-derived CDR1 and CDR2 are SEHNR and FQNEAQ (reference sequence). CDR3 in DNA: TGTGCCAGCAGCTTATCGCTCGACGAGCAGTACTTC. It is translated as CASSLSLDEQYF.

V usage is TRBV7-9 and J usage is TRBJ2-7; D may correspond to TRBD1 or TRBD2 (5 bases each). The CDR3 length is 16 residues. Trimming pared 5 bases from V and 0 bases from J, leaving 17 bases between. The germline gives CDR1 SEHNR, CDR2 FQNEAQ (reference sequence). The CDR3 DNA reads TGTGCCAGCAGCAAACGGGGACGCGAGAGCTCCTACGAGCAGTACTTC. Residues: CASSKRGRESSYEQYF.

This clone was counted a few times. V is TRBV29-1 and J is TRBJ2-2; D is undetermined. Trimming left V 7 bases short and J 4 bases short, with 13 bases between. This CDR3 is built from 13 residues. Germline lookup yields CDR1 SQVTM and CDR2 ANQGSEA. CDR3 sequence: CSAPLTPTGELFF. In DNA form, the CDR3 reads TGCAGCGCTCCCCTGACTCCCACCGGGGAGCTGTTTTTT.

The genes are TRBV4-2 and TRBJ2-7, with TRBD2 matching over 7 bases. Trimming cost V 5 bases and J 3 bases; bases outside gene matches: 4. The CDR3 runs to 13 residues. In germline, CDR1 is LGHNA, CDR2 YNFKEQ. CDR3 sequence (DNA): TGTGCCAGCAGCTTTCAGCGGGGCTACGAGCAGTACTTC. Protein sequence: CASSFQRGYEQYF.

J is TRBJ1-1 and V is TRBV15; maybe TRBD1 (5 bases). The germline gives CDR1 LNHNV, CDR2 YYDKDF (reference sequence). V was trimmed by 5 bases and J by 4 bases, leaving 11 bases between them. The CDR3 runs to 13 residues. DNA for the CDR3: TGTGCCACCAGCGTGATGGGGGTCACTGAAGCTTTCTTT. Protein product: CATSVMGVTEAFF.

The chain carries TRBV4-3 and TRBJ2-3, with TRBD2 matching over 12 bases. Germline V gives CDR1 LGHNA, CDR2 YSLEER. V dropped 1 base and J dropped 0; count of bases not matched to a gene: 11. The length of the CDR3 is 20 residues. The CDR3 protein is CASSQAFLAGGSPSTDTQYF. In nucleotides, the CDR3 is TGCGCCAGCAGCCAAGCCTTTCTAGCGGGGGGGTCCCCTAGCACAGATACGCAGTATTTT.

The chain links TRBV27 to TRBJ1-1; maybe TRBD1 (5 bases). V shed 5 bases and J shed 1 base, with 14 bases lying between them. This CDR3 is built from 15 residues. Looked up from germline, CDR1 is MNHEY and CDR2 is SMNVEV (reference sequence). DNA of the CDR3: TGTGCCAGCAGTACTTGGACACAGACGAACACTGAAGCTTTCTTT. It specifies CASSTWTQTNTEAFF.

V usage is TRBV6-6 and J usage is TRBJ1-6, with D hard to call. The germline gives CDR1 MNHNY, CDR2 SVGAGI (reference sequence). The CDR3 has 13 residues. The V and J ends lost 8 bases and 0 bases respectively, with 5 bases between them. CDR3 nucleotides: TGTGCCAGCCTTGGCTCCTATAATTCACCCCTCCACTTT. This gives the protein CASLGSYNSPLHF.

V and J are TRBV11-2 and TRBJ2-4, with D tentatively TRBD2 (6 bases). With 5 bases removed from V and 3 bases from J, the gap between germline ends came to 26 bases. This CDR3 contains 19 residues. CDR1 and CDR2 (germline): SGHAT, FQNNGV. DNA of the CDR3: TGTGCCAGCAGCACAAGGAGCGACGGAGGAGGGGTTGACAAAAACATTCAGTACTTC. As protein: CASSTRSDGGGVDKNIQYF.

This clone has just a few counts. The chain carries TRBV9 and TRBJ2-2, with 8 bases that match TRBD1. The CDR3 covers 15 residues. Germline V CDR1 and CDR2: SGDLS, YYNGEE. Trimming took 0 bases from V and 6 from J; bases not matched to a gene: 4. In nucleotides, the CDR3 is TGTGCCAGCAGCGTAGCCCCACAGGGGGCCGGGGAGCTGTTTTTT. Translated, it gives CASSVAPQGAGELFF.

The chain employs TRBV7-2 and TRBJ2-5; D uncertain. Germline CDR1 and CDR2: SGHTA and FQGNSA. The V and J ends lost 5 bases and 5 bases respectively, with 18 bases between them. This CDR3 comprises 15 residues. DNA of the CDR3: TGTGCCAGCAGCACATCCCGGGCCCCACAGGAGACCCAGTACTTC. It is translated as CASSTSRAPQETQYF.

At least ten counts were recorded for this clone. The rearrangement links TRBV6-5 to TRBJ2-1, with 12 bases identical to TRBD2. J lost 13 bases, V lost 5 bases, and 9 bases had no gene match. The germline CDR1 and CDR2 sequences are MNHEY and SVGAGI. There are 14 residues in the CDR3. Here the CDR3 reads CASSPIRLAGDQFF. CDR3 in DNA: TGTGCCAGCAGTCCGATTCGACTAGCGGGGGATCAGTTCTTC.

The CDR3 spells CASSSGQYTDTQYF. The CDR3 coding sequence is TGTGCCAGTTCATCGGGACAGTACACAGATACGCAGTATTTT. This chain links TRBV19 with TRBJ2-3, with 7 bases lining up with TRBD1. The CDR3 covers 14 residues. The J segment lost 2 bases and the V segment lost 8 bases, leaving 7 bases of the junction unmatched. From germline, CDR1 is LNHDA and CDR2 SQIVND (reference sequence). Using reference TRBV19 and TRBJ2-3 for the parts outside the CDR3, the full variable domain is DGGITQSPKYLFRKEGQNVTLSCEQNLNHDAMYWYRQDPGQGLRLIYYSQIVNDFQKGDIAEGYSVSREKKESFPLTVTSAQKNPTAFYLCASSSGQYTDTQYFGPGTRLTVL.

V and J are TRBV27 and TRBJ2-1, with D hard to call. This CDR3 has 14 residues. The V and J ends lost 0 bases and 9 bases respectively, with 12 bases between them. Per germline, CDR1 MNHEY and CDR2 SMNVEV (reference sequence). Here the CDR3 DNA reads TGTGCCAGCAGTTTATCCACGGACCTGGGTGAGCAGTTCTTC. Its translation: CASSLSTDLGEQFF.

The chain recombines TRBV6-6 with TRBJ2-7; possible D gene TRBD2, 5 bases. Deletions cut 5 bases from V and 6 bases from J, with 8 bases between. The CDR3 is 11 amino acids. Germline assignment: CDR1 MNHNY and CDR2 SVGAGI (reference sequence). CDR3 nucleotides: TGTGCCAGCAGTGAACTAGTCGAGCAGTACTTC. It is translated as CASSELVEQYF.

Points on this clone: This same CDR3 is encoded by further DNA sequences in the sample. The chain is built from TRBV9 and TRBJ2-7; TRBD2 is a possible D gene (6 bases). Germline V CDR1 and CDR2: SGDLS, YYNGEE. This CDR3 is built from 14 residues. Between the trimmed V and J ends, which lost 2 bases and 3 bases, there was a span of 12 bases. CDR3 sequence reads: CASSVGGVGYEQYF. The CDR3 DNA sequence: TGTGCCAGCAGCGTTGGCGGGGTTGGCTACGAGCAGTACTTC.

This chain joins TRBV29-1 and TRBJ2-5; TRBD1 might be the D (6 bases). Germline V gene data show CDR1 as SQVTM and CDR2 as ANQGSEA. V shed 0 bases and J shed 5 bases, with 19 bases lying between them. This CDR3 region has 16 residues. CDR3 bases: TGCAGCGTTGAAGATCAGGGGCCGGCCATAGAGGAGACCCAGTACTTC. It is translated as CSVEDQGPAIEETQYF.

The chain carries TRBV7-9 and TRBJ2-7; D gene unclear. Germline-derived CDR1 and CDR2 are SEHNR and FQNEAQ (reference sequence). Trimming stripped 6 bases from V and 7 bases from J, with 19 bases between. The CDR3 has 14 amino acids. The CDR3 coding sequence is TGTGCCAGCAGTTTCGACCTGACCGACTGGGAGCAGTACTTC. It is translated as CASSFDLTDWEQYF.

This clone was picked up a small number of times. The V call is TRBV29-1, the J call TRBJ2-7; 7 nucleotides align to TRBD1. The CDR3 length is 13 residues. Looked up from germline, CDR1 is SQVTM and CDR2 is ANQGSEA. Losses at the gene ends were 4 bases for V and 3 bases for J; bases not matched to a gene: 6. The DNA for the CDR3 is TGCAGCGTTGTAGGCACAGGGGTCTACGAGCAGTACTTC. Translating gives CSVVGTGVYEQYF.

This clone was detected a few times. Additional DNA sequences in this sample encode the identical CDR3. The CDR3 here is CASSLQGAQETQYF. For the CDR3, the DNA is TGTGCCAGCAGTTTACAGGGGGCACAGGAGACCCAGTACTTC. This chain connects TRBV27 to TRBJ2-5; the match to TRBD1 covers 8 bases. This CDR3 has 14 residues. The germline CDR1 and CDR2 sequences are MNHEY and SMNVEV (reference sequence). V gave up 2 bases and J gave up 5 bases; unmatched junction bases: 4.

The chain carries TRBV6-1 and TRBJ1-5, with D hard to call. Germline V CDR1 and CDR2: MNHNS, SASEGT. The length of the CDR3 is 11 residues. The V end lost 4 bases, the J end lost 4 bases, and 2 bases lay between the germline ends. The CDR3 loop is CASSANQPQHF. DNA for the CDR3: TGTGCCAGCAGTGCGAATCAGCCCCAGCATTTT.

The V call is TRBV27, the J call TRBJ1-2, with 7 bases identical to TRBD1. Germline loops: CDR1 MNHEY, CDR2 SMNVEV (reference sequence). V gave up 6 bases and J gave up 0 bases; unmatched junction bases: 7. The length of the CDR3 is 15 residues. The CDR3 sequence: CASSSTGAPNYGYTF. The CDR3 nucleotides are TGTGCCAGCAGCTCTACAGGGGCCCCTAACTATGGCTACACCTTC.